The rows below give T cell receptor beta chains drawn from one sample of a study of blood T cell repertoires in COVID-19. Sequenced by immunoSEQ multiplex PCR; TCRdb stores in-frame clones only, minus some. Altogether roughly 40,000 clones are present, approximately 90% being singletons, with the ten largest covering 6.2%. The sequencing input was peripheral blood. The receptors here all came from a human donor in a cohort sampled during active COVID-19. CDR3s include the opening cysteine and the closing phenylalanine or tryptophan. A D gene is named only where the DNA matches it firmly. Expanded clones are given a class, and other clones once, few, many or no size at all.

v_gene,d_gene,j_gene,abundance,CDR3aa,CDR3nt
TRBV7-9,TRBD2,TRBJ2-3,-,CASSSRGARSTDTQYF,TGTGCCAGCAGCTCGCGGGGGGCCCGCAGCACAGATACGCAGTATTTT
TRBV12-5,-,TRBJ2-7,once,CASGLVRREQYF,TGTGCTAGTGGTTTGGTACGGAGGGAGCAGTACTTC
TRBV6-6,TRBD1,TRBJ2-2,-,CASSGQGDTGELFF,TGTGCCAGCAGCGGACAGGGGGACACCGGGGAGCTGTTTTTT
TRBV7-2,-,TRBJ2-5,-,CASSLERTEETQYF,TGTGCCAGCAGCTTAGAGAGGACAGAAGAGACCCAGTACTTC
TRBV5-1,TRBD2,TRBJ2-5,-,CACGSGGAGETQYF,TGCGCCTGTGGGTCCGGGGGGGCCGGAGAGACCCAGTACTTC
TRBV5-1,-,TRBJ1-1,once,CASSLAWGVGTEAFF,TGCGCCAGCAGCTTGGCCTGGGGCGTAGGCACTGAAGCTTTCTTT
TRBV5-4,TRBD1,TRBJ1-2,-,CASSSGRDRDYGYTF,TGTGCCAGCAGCTCAGGACGGGACAGGGACTATGGCTACACCTTC
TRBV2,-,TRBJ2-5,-,CASSQTRVQETQYF,TGTGCCAGCAGTCAAACCAGGGTGCAAGAGACCCAGTACTTC
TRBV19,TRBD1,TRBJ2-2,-,CASKRQGLGGELFF,TGTGCCAGTAAGAGACAGGGGTTAGGCGGGGAGCTGTTTTTT
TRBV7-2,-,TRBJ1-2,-,CASSAPGGYTF,TGTGCCAGCAGCGCGCCGGGGGGCTACACCTTC
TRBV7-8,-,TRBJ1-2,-,CASSPVEGRNYGYTF,TGTGCCAGCAGCCCCGTTGAGGGAAGGAACTATGGCTACACCTTC
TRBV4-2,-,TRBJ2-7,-,CASSQDGQPSYEQYF,TGTGCCAGCAGCCAAGATGGACAGCCTTCCTACGAGCAGTACTTC
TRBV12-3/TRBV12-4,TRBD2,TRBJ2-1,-,CASSTGTSGRPFF,TGTGCCAGCAGTACCGGGACTAGCGGGAGGCCGTTCTTC
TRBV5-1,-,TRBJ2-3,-,CASSRGAPGADTQYF,TGCGCCAGCAGCCGCGGGGCGCCCGGGGCAGATACGCAGTATTTT
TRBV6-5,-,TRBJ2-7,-,CASSPHRPGAYEQYF,TGTGCCAGCAGTCCCCATCGCCCGGGAGCCTACGAGCAGTACTTC
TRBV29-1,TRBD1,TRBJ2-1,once,CSGGRQGTPTSEQFF,TGCAGCGGAGGCCGACAGGGGACCCCCACAAGTGAGCAGTTCTTC
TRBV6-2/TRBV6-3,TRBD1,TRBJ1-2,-,CASSYGLPFRDRAYYGYTF,TGTGCCAGCAGTTACGGGTTGCCGTTCCGAGACAGGGCCTACTATGGCTACACCTTC
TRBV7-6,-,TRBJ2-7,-,CASSLSSLGSYEQYF,TGTGCCAGCAGCTTATCTAGCCTCGGCTCCTACGAGCAGTACTTC
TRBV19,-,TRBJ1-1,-,CASSISVAGVTEAFF,TGTGCCAGTAGTATTAGTGTTGCGGGGGTCACTGAAGCTTTCTTT
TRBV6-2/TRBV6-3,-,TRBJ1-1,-,CASSYPTGTGNTEAFF,TGTGCCAGCAGTTACCCGACAGGAACGGGTAACACTGAAGCTTTCTTT
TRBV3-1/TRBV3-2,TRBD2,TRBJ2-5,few,CASSRGLMRETQYF,TGTGCCAGCAGCCGGGGACTAATGAGGGAGACCCAGTACTTC
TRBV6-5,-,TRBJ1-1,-,CASSREESSGAFF,TGTGCCAGCAGTCGCGAGGAGTCTAGCGGAGCTTTCTTT
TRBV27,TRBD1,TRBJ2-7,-,CASSLGQGILEQYF,TGTGCCAGCAGTTTGGGACAGGGGATCCTCGAGCAGTACTTC
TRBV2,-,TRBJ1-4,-,CASSEALQWEGSNEKLFF,TGTGCCAGCAGTGAAGCGCTTCAGTGGGAGGGTTCTAATGAAAAACTGTTTTTT
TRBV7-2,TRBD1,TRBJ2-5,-,CASSLTGGAETQYF,TGTGCCAGCAGCCTGACAGGGGGCGCGGAGACCCAGTACTTC
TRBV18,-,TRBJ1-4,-,CASSPSSTNEKLFF,TGTGCCAGCTCACCATCATCCACTAATGAAAAACTGTTTTTT
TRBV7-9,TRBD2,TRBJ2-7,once,CASSLGLAGEDEQYF,TGTGCCAGCAGCCTTGGACTAGCGGGAGAGGACGAGCAGTACTTC
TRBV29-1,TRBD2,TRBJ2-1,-,CSVAYGRGQRAYNEQFF,TGCAGCGTTGCGTACGGGAGGGGCCAAAGGGCTTACAATGAGCAGTTCTTC
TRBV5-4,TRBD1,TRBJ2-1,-,CASIRQGSYNEQFF,TGTGCCAGCATACGACAGGGCTCCTACAATGAGCAGTTCTTC
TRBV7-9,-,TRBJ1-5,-,CASSSGSNQPQHF,TGTGCCAGCAGCTCCGGTAGCAATCAGCCCCAGCATTTT
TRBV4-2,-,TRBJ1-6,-,CASSQGETAYNSPLHF,TGTGCCAGCAGCCAGGGAGAGACGGCCTATAATTCACCCCTCCACTTT
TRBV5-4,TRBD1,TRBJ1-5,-,CASSQGAGQPQHF,TGTGCCAGCAGCCAGGGGGCAGGGCAGCCCCAGCATTTT
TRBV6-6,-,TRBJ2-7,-,CASSLQVSSYEQYF,TGTGCCAGCAGTTTACAGGTGTCCTCGTACGAGCAGTACTTC
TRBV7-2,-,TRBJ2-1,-,CALGTPHAYNEQFF,TGTGCCCTTGGGACTCCCCATGCTTATAATGAGCAGTTCTTC
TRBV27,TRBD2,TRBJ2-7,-,CASSSPSGGTYEQYF,TGTGCCAGCAGTTCCCCCAGCGGGGGAACCTACGAGCAGTACTTC
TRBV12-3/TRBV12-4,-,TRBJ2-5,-,CASSWGLGETQYF,TGTGCCAGCAGCTGGGGGCTCGGAGAGACCCAGTACTTC
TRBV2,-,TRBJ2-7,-,CASLGSEVQGSEQYF,TGTGCCAGCTTGGGGTCCGAGGTACAGGGTTCCGAGCAGTACTTC
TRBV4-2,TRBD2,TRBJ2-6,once,CASSQVPAGGSGANVLTF,TGTGCCAGCAGCCAAGTCCCAGCGGGGGGGTCTGGGGCCAACGTCCTGACTTTC
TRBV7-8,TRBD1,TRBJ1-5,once,CASGRGQGHNQPQHF,TGTGCCAGCGGGCGGGGACAGGGGCACAATCAGCCCCAGCATTTT
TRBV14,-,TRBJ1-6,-,CASSQDAGTANSPLHF,TGTGCCAGCAGCCAAGATGCCGGGACTGCTAATTCACCCCTCCACTTT
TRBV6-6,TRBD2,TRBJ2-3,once,CASSWGLAPRRDTQYF,TGTGCCAGCAGTTGGGGACTAGCCCCGCGAAGGGATACGCAGTATTTT
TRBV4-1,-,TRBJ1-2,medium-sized,CASSQTRGGYTF,TGCGCCAGCAGCCAGACTCGGGGGGGCTACACCTTC
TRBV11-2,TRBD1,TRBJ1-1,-,CASRGYRGLTEAFF,TGTGCCAGCAGGGGTTACAGGGGACTCACTGAAGCTTTCTTT
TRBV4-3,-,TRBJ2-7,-,CASSQVSAGGSYEQYF,TGCGCCAGCAGCCAAGTTTCTGCAGGAGGCTCCTACGAGCAGTACTTC
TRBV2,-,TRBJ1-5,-,CASSGPSRYGQPQHF,TGTGCCAGCAGTGGTCCAAGCAGGTATGGCCAGCCCCAGCATTTT
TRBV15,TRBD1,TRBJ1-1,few,CATSFRTGRNTEAFF,TGTGCCACCAGCTTCAGGACAGGGAGGAACACTGAAGCTTTCTTT
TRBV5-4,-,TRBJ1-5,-,CASSPGNNQPQHF,TGTGCCAGCAGCCCAGGGAACAATCAGCCCCAGCATTTT
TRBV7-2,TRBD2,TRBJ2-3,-,CASSLTGTSGIDTQYF,TGTGCCAGCAGCTTAACCGGGACTAGCGGGATTGATACGCAGTATTTT
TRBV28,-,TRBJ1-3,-,CASLSRAGNTIYF,TGTGCCAGCCTTAGCAGGGCTGGAAACACCATATATTTT
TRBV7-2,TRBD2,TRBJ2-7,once,CASSPQYGGWYEQYF,TGTGCCAGCAGCCCACAGTACGGGGGGTGGTACGAGCAGTACTTC
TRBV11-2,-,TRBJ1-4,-,CASSFERYNEKLFF,TGTGCCAGCAGCTTTGAGCGCTACAATGAAAAACTGTTTTTT
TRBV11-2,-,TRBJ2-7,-,CASKKNSYSYEQYF,TGTGCCAGCAAGAAAAACTCTTACTCCTACGAGCAGTACTTC
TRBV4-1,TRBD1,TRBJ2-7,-,CASSRTGTGTYEQYF,TGCGCCAGCAGCCGAACCGGGACAGGGACTTACGAGCAGTACTTC
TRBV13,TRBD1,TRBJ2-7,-,CASSLRDRGREQYF,TGTGCCAGCAGCCTCCGGGACAGGGGGCGGGAGCAGTACTTC
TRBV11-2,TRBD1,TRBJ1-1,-,CASSPRDRGNTEAFF,TGTGCCAGCAGCCCGAGGGACAGGGGGAACACTGAAGCTTTCTTT